Following are 18 T cell receptor beta chains from one sample sequenced in a study of cytomegalovirus exposure and HLA in healthy donors. Profiling relied on immunoSEQ multiplex PCR, and the TCRdb table lists in-frame clones only, not all of them. The sample yields about 280,000 clones, 88% seen once. The specimen sequenced was PBMCs. The receptor source for this set is a woman between 18 and 30 years old in good health and CMV-seronegative.

The J gene is TRBJ2-1, the V gene TRBV25-1; 8 bases are shared with TRBD2. V lost 6 bases and J lost 8; bases outside the gene matches: 12. CDR1 and CDR2 (germline): MGHDK, SYGVNS. This CDR3 has 15 residues. The CDR3 region is CASSPASGRRDEQFF. Here the CDR3 DNA reads TGTGCCAGCAGCCCCGCTAGCGGGCGTAGAGATGAGCAGTTCTTC.

The rearrangement uses TRBV19 and TRBJ2-7; 9 positions agree with TRBD1. The CDR3 spans 15 residues. Germline lookup yields CDR1 LNHDA and CDR2 SQIVND (reference sequence). Trimming took 2 bases from V and 4 from J; bases not matched to a gene: 6. CDR3 amino acids: CASSIRSGQGYEQYF. CDR3 DNA sequence: TGTGCCAGTAGTATAAGATCGGGACAGGGTTACGAGCAGTACTTC. Full variable domain (remainder filled in from reference TRBV19 and TRBJ2-7): DGGITQSPKYLFRKEGQNVTLSCEQNLNHDAMYWYRQDPGQGLRLIYYSQIVNDFQKGDIAEGYSVSREKKESFPLTVTSAQKNPTAFYLCASSIRSGQGYEQYFGPGTRLTVT.

V gene TRBV5-1 combines with J gene TRBJ2-7; TRBD2 agrees at 8 bases. CDR1 SGHRS and CDR2 YFSETQ come from the germline V gene. CDR3 length equals 16 residues. After removal of 4 bases from V and 0 bases from J, the junction contained 9 bases not matched to a gene. CDR3 sequence: CASSPASGPSSYEQYF. In DNA, the CDR3 is TGCGCCAGCAGCCCGGCTAGCGGGCCGAGCTCCTACGAGCAGTACTTC. The full variable domain, with the rest looked up from reference TRBV5-1 and TRBJ2-7, is KAGVTQTPRYLIKTRGQQVTLSCSPISGHRSVSWYQQTPGQGLQFLFEYFSETQRNKGNFPGRFSGRQFSNSRSEMNVSTLELGDSALYLCASSPASGPSSYEQYFGPGTRLTVT.

This clone was detected once. The chain is built from TRBV19 and TRBJ2-6, with D possibly TRBD2 on 6 matching bases. Germline V CDR1 and CDR2: LNHDA, SQIVND (reference sequence). V lost 3 bases to trimming and J lost 10 bases, with 22 bases between them. This CDR3 comprises 17 residues. The CDR3 reads CASSMGFTGRHTNVLTF. CDR3 DNA: TGTGCCAGTAGTATGGGGTTCACGGGGAGGCATACGAACGTCCTGACTTTC.

This chain connects TRBV28 to TRBJ2-3; a weak D match, TRBD2 (6 bases). CDR1 is MDHEN, CDR2 SYDVKM, per germline. The V gene lost 5 bases and the J gene lost 6 bases, with 9 bases spanning the gap. CDR3 length: 12 residues. The CDR3 protein is CASSLLADTQYF. The CDR3 bases are TGTGCCAGCAGTCTCCTAGCGGATACGCAGTATTTT.

This chain links TRBV9 with TRBJ2-1, with a possible D match to TRBD1 (5 bases). CDR1 is SGDLS, CDR2 YYNGEE, per germline. V lost 1 base, J lost 6 bases, and 8 bases lay in between. The CDR3 sequence is 13 residues long. CDR3 residues: CASSVQGFNEQFF. In DNA form, the CDR3 reads TGTGCCAGCAGCGTACAGGGTTTCAATGAGCAGTTCTTC.

The chain carries TRBV28 and TRBJ1-5, with D maybe TRBD1 (5 bases). The CDR3 contains 14 residues. Trimming cost V 6 bases and J 7 bases, with 16 bases left between them. Germline-derived CDR1 and CDR2 are MDHEN and SYDVKM. The CDR3 region is CASSPPRRDQPQHF. CDR3 bases: TGTGCCAGCAGCCCCCCCCGGAGGGACCAGCCCCAGCATTTT.

The genes are TRBV5-4 and TRBJ2-5; TRBD1 is a possible D gene (6 bases). The V end lost 2 bases, the J end lost 2 bases, and 19 bases lay between the germline ends. Germline values: CDR1 SGHNT, CDR2 YYREEE (reference sequence). The CDR3 is 17 amino acids. Written as DNA, the CDR3 is TGTGCCAGCAGCTTCTTTCCTCCGGACAGTTCTCAAGAGACCCAGTACTTC. Protein sequence: CASSFFPPDSSQETQYF.

The V and J genes are TRBV29-1 and TRBJ2-4; D is perhaps TRBD2 (5 bases). V was trimmed by 4 bases and J by 10 bases, leaving 14 bases between them. Germline V gene sequence: CDR1 SQVTM, CDR2 ANQGSEA. This CDR3 is 12 amino acids long. CDR3 DNA: TGCAGCGTTGGCCCAGCCGGAGGAATTCAGTACTTC. Protein sequence: CSVGPAGGIQYF.

The chain is built from TRBV29-1 and TRBJ2-3; D gene ambiguous. Per germline, CDR1 SQVTM and CDR2 ANQGSEA. Trimming stripped 7 bases from V and 3 bases from J, with 11 bases between. This CDR3 has 12 amino acids. CDR3 protein: CSGSRKTDTQYF. CDR3 coding DNA: TGCAGCGGGAGCAGAAAGACAGATACGCAGTATTTT.

The V gene is TRBV6-1, the J gene TRBJ1-5; a weak D match, TRBD1 (5 bases). V gave up 7 bases and J gave up 7 bases, with 17 bases separating them. Germline-derived CDR1 and CDR2 are MNHNS and SASEGT. The CDR3 has 14 amino acids. The CDR3 sequence is CASTPGDRGQPQHF. The CDR3 DNA reads as TGTGCCAGCACCCCGGGGGACCGAGGACAGCCCCAGCATTTT.

The chain links TRBV7-9 to TRBJ2-4; no reliable D call. This CDR3 is 16 amino acids long. CDR1 is SEHNR, CDR2 FQNEAQ, per germline (reference sequence). V gave up 1 base and J gave up 5 bases, with 15 bases separating them. This chain's CDR3 is CASSLVRGLLENIQYF. DNA for the CDR3: TGTGCCAGCAGCTTAGTTCGCGGTTTGTTGGAAAACATTCAGTACTTC.

This chain uses TRBV14 with TRBJ1-4; D unclear. The germline V gene has CDR1 SGHDN and CDR2 FVKESK. This CDR3 spans 15 amino acids. Trimming left V 0 bases short and J 8 bases short, with 13 bases between. The CDR3 sequence: CASSQDWRKREKLFF. The DNA of the CDR3 is TGTGCCAGCAGCCAAGATTGGAGGAAGCGAGAAAAACTGTTTTTT.

The chain has TRBV6-4 and TRBJ2-3, with a tentative D call TRBD1 (5 bases). There are 14 residues in the CDR3. Germline assignment: CDR1 MRHNA and CDR2 SNTAGT. V was clipped by 6 bases and J by 3 bases, with 13 bases between them. The CDR3 DNA sequence: TGTGCCAGCAGGAACTCGACAGTTACAGATACGCAGTATTTT. Protein product: CASRNSTVTDTQYF.

The chain links TRBV15 to TRBJ1-1; no reliable D call. Looked up from germline, CDR1 is LNHNV and CDR2 is YYDKDF (reference sequence). CDR3 length: 12 amino acids. V lost 0 bases, J lost 8 bases, and 7 bases lay in between. The chain's CDR3 is CATSRERREAFF. The CDR3 DNA reads as TGTGCCACCAGCAGAGAAAGGAGAGAAGCTTTCTTT.

The J gene is TRBJ2-7, the V gene TRBV27; D is perhaps TRBD1 (7 bases). V dropped 3 bases and J dropped 3 bases, with 18 bases sitting between them. The CDR3 extends over 16 amino acids. Germline loops: CDR1 MNHEY, CDR2 SMNVEV (reference sequence). CDR3 nucleotide sequence: TGTGCCAGCAGTTTGAACTTTCGGAGGGGGCTCTACGAGCAGTACTTC. It encodes CASSLNFRRGLYEQYF.

The chain has TRBV15 and TRBJ1-5; D not resolved. This CDR3 is 14 amino acids long. Germline loops: CDR1 LNHNV, CDR2 YYDKDF (reference sequence). V gave up 3 bases and J gave up 3 bases, with 9 bases separating them. CDR3 residues: CATSRGSTNQPQHF. The CDR3, as DNA: TGTGCCACCAGCAGGGGCAGCACCAATCAGCCCCAGCATTTT. The full variable domain, rest sourced from reference TRBV15 and TRBJ1-5, is DAMVIQNPRYQVTQFGKPVTLSCSQTLNHNVMYWYQQKSSQAPKLLFHYYDKDFNNEADTPDNFQSRRPNTSFCFLDIRSPGLGDTAMYLCATSRGSTNQPQHFGDGTRLSIL.

The genes are TRBV27 and TRBJ1-2; 7 positions match TRBD1. Germline values: CDR1 MNHEY, CDR2 SMNVEV (reference sequence). CDR3 length: 15 residues. The ends lost 8 bases at V and 0 bases at J; junction bases unmatched: 9. CDR3 sequence: CASQQGGSTNYGYTF. The CDR3 DNA is TGTGCCAGCCAGCAGGGGGGTTCTACTAACTATGGCTACACCTTC.